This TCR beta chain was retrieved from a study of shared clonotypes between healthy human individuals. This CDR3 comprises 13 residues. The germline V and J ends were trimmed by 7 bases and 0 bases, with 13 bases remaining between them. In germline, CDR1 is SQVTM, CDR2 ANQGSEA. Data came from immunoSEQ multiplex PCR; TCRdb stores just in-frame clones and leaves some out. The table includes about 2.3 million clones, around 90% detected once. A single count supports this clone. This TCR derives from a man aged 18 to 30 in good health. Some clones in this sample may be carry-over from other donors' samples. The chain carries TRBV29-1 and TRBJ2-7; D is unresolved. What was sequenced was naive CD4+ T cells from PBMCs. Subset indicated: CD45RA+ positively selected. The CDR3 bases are TGCAGCGGCAAAGACACGGTCTCCTACGAGCAGTACTTC. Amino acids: CSGKDTVSYEQYF.